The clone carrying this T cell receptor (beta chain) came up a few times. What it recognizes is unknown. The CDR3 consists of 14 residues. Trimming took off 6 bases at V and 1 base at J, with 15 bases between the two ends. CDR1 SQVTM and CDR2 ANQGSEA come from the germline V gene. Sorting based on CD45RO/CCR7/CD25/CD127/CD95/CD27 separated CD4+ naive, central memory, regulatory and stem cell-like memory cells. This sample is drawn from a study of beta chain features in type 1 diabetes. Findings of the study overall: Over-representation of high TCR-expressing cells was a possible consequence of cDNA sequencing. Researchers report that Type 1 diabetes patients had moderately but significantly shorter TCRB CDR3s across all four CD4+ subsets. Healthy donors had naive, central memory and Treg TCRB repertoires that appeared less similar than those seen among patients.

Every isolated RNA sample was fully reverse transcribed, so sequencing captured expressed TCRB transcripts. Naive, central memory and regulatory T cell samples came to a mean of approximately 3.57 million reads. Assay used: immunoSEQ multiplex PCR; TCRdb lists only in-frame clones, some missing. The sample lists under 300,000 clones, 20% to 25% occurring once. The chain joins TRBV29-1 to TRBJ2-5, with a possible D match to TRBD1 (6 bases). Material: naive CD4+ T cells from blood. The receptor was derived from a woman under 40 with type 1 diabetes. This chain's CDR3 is CSVAIGQSQETQYF. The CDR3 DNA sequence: TGCAGCGTAGCTATTGGACAGAGCCAAGAGACCCAGTACTTC.